This entry lists 9 T cell receptor beta chains sequenced from one sample in a study of shared clonotypes between healthy human individuals. TCRdb's copy holds only in-frame clones and misses some; the assay was immunoSEQ multiplex PCR. Among about 1.5 million clones, roughly 97% were seen once, and the ten largest hold roughly 1.2%. Specimen: naive CD4+ T cells sorted from blood. Subset meaning: CD45RA+ positively selected. The source of these receptors is a man under 40 in good health.

This chain links TRBV14 with TRBJ2-7; D perhaps matches TRBD1 (6 bases). This CDR3 spans 14 amino acids. Trimming removed 4 bases at V and 3 bases at J, with 13 bases between. Germline V gives CDR1 SGHDN, CDR2 FVKESK. The CDR3 loop is CASSRGQLSYEQYF. As DNA, the CDR3 is TGTGCCAGCAGCCGAGGACAGCTCAGCTACGAGCAGTACTTC.

The rearrangement joins TRBV6-1 to TRBJ1-2; TRBD1 is a possible D gene (5 bases). This CDR3 has 14 amino acids. V lost 6 bases and J lost 0, with 11 bases in between. The germline V gene encodes CDR1 MNHNS and CDR2 SASEGT. CDR3 sequence: CASRNTGANYGYTF. As DNA, the CDR3 is TGTGCCAGCAGGAACACGGGGGCTAACTATGGCTACACCTTC.

The rearrangement uses TRBV14 and TRBJ2-2, with unresolved D. Germline CDR1 and CDR2: SGHDN and FVKESK. The CDR3 is 15 amino acids. The V and J ends lost 4 bases and 1 base respectively, with 10 bases between them. The DNA of the CDR3 is TGTGCCAGCAGCCCTTGGGCCCTGAACACCGGGGAGCTGTTTTTT. This codes for CASSPWALNTGELFF.

On this clone itself: This specimen includes other DNA sequences encoding the same CDR3. This chain joins TRBV2 and TRBJ2-7, with TRBD2 matching over 7 bases. Trimming took 7 bases from V and 7 from J; bases not matched to a gene: 10. The germline gives CDR1 SNHLY, CDR2 FYNNEI. The CDR3 sequence is 13 residues long. The CDR3 loop reads CASKGGGGREQYF. DNA of the CDR3: TGTGCCAGCAAAGGTGGCGGGGGTAGAGAGCAGTACTTC.

The chain employs TRBV27 and TRBJ1-1, with a weak D call TRBD1 (5 bases). Trimming pared 6 bases from V and 3 bases from J, leaving 14 bases between. Germline loops: CDR1 MNHEY, CDR2 SMNVEV (reference sequence). The CDR3 has 14 amino acids. The CDR3 spells CASRPWGVDTEAFF. In DNA, the CDR3 is TGTGCCAGCAGGCCCTGGGGGGTTGACACTGAAGCTTTCTTT.

This chain uses TRBV18 with TRBJ2-1; either TRBD1 or TRBD2 may supply D (5 bases each). V dropped 5 bases and J dropped 8 bases, with 22 bases sitting between them. Germline loops: CDR1 KGHSH, CDR2 LQKENI. The CDR3 extends over 16 amino acids. The CDR3 spells CASSSFRLSGTDEQFF. CDR3 in DNA: TGTGCCAGCTCATCGTTTCGGCTTTCAGGGACCGATGAGCAGTTCTTC.

V is TRBV5-1 and J is TRBJ2-5; 12 bases are shared with TRBD2. The CDR3 is made up of 16 amino acids. V lost 0 bases and J lost 5; bases outside the gene matches: 5. Germline assignment: CDR1 SGHRS and CDR2 YFSETQ. The CDR3: CASSLGLAGDLETQYF. The CDR3 region has the DNA TGCGCCAGCAGCTTGGGACTAGCGGGAGATCTGGAGACCCAGTACTTC.

The chain couples TRBV7-9 to TRBJ2-3, with 7 bases matching TRBD1. Per the germline V gene, CDR1 is SEHNR and CDR2 is FQNEAQ (reference sequence). This CDR3 has 15 residues. V shed 8 bases, J shed 2 bases, and the junction held 10 bases outside the gene matches. CDR3 DNA sequence: TGTGCCAGCGGGTTAGGGACAGTCCTCACAGATACGCAGTATTTT. Translation: CASGLGTVLTDTQYF.

In the case of this clone: The sample has other DNA sequences that encode this CDR3 too. The chain joins TRBV19 to TRBJ2-7; D remains unclear. Trimming took off 0 bases at V and 3 bases at J, with 6 bases between the two ends. From germline, CDR1 is LNHDA and CDR2 SQIVND (reference sequence). This CDR3 contains 13 residues. CDR3 coding DNA: TGTGCCAGTAGTATAGAGGGCGGCTACGAGCAGTACTTC. Its translation is CASSIEGGYEQYF.